The clone carrying this T cell receptor (beta chain) is a singleton in its sample. Its antigen is not known. The protocol attached unique molecular identifiers to individual cDNA molecules. TCRdb re-analysed the 5' RACE reads in MiXCR, keeping a single row per CDR3 protein. The sample consists of about 30,000 distinct CDR3 sequences, 4.5% to 6% of them appearing once. This sample stems from a study of early T cells in non-severe SARS-CoV-2 infection. The wider study: It was bulk RNA from unsorted whole blood that was sequenced, and the chains were unpaired.

Germline CDR1 is MDHEN and CDR2 is SYDVKM. CDR3 size: 14 residues. Trimming pared 3 bases from V and 3 bases from J, leaving 8 bases between. Study-level results: There was a bias toward anti-spike CD8 responses in VDJdb matching, which missed private and CD4 specificities.

J is TRBJ1-4 and V is TRBV28, with D hard to call. This sequence was found in an adult who was a healthcare worker with PCR-confirmed SARS-CoV-2 infection or an uninfected control (not recorded which). Sequencing was carried out using whole blood. The CDR3 is CASSLATANEKLFF. The CDR3 DNA is TGTGCCAGCAGTTTGGCTACGGCTAATGAAAAACTGTTTTTT.